This T cell receptor beta chain was retrieved from a study of tumor-infiltrating lymphocytes in primary liver carcinoma. Study overall: Spanning 30 to 69 years of age, the patients were men and women. Tumor stage was T1-T3 N0M0, and tumor size was 4.2 to 10 cm across. Productive TCRbeta read counts per sample ran from roughly 3.5 to 7 million and were similar across tissue types.

Total RNA and DNA came together from approximately 22-30 mg of bulk tissue without cell sorting. The length of the CDR3 is 14 residues. The ends were cut back, 4 bases at V and 5 bases at J, with 14 bases in the middle. Germline lookup yields CDR1 SGHAT and CDR2 FQNNGV. With around 450 ng total RNA as template and a constant-region primer, TCR beta cDNA was made. Modified slightly, ARM-PCR produced TCR beta libraries over three nested multiplex PCR rounds. The first two PCR rounds used TRBV1-TRBV30 forward primers with a C-beta reverse primer, 9 to 10 cycles each. In TCRdb, the multiplex PCR reads were re-called with MiXCR into one record per CDR3 protein. The table has about 96,000 distinct CDR3 sequences, approximately 72% seen once. Findings and caveats of the study: Tumor top-250-clone fraction significantly exceeded that of blood (p = 0.039).

Note on this clonotype: What it recognizes is unknown. Likely a read error: the CDR3 ends without its conserved phenylalanine or tryptophan.

The rearrangement uses TRBV11-2 and TRBJ2-5, with D perhaps assigned TRBD1 or TRBD2 (7 bases each). This sequence originates from a man in his forties with primary liver carcinoma and hepatitis B virus infection. What was sequenced was tumor-adjacent normal liver tissue. The CDR3 DNA is TGTGCCAGCAGCTCCAGGGAGGGGGCGGAGACCCAGTACCCC. Translated: CASSSREGAETQYP.